This T cell receptor beta chain was sequenced in a study of blood T cell repertoires in COVID-19. Background on the study: The study drew acute and convalescent COVID-19 samples from the United States, Italy and Spain. From T cells, B-cell-depleted T cells, or PBMCs came the material, which was cDNA or gDNA.

Methods used by the authors: Using reference gene primer amplification, nucleated cell counts were estimated. The assay was immunoSEQ multiplex PCR, and TCRdb's table has in-frame clones only and misses some. V and J calls plus clone size are reproduced from that table; the DNA served to infer D and trimming. The profile shows some 240,000 clones, 75% to 85% of them singletons. The specimen was peripheral blood. This sequence was found in an elderly woman with COVID-19, enrolled during active disease.

CDR3 bases: TGTGCCAGCTCGCTCCTAGCGGGAGACAACGAGCAGTACTTC. It codes for CASSLLAGDNEQYF. The J gene is TRBJ2-7, the V gene TRBV18, with 10 nucleotides matching TRBD2. CDR1 is KGHSH and CDR2 is LQKENI in the germline V gene. Germline trimming cut 6 bases from V and 5 bases from J; bases unmatched to any gene: 7. The CDR3 length is 14 residues.